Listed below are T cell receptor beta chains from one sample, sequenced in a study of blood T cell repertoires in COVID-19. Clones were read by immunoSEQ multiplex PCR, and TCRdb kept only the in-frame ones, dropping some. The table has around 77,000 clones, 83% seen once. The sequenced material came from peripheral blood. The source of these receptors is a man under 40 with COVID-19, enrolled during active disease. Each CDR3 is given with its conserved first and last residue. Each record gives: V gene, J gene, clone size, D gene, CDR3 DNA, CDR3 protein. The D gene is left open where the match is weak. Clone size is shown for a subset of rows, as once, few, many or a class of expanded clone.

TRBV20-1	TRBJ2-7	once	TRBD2	TGCAGTGCTAGTTCCCCCGCTAGCGGGATGGATGGGTACGAGCAGTACTTC	CSASSPASGMDGYEQYF
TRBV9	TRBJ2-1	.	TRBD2	TGTGCCAGCAGCGCTGGGACTAGCCTCGATGAGCAGTTCTTC	CASSAGTSLDEQFF
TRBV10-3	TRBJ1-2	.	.	TGTGCCATCCTAGGGGCGGGGAGTGGCTACACCTTC	CAILGAGSGYTF
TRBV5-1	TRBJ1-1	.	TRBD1	TGCGCCAGCAGCTGGACAGGGGACCAGAACACTGAAGCTTTCTTT	CASSWTGDQNTEAFF
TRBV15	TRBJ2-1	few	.	TGTGCCACCAGCAGAACCGGAGACAATGAGCAGTTCTTC	CATSRTGDNEQFF
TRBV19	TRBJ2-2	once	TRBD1	TGTGCCAGTACCATCAGGGGGACGAACACCGGGGAGCTGTTTTTT	CASTIRGTNTGELFF
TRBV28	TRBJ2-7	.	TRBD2	TGTGCCAGCAGTTTTAGTTGGCGGGAGCCAGATTACGAGCAGTACTTC	CASSFSWREPDYEQYF
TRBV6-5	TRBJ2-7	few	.	TGTGCCAGCAGTTACCAGGGGGGCCCCTACGAGCAGTACTTC	CASSYQGGPYEQYF
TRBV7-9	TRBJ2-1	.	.	TGTGCCAGCAGCTTAGGCGAGGGCATTGAGCAGTTCTTC	CASSLGEGIEQFF
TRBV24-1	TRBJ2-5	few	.	TGTGCCACCAGTGATTCCACAGGGTTAGGAGAGACCCAGTACTTC	CATSDSTGLGETQYF
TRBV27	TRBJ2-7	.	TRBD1	TGTGCCAGCAGTTTAGAAGGGGGCTCGGACGAGCAGTACTTC	CASSLEGGSDEQYF
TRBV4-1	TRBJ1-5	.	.	TGCGCCAGCAGCCTAACAGGGACCAATCAGCCCCAGCATTTT	CASSLTGTNQPQHF
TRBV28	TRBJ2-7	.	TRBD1	TGTGCCAGCAGACGGACAGGGAACCACGAGCAGTACTTC	CASRRTGNHEQYF
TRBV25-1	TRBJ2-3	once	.	TGTGCCAGCAGTCATTCTAGGGGTACGCAGTATTTT	CASSHSRGTQYF
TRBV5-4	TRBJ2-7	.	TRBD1	TGTGCCAGCAGCTTCCCAGGGGGATACGAGCAGTACTTC	CASSFPGGYEQYF
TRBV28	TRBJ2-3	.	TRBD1	TGTGCCAGCAGCACAGGGACAGGGACTGCTAGCACAGATACGCAGTATTTT	CASSTGTGTASTDTQYF
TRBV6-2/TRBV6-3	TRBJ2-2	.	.	TGTGCCAGCAGTTTCCGGGGCACCGGGGAGCTGTTTTTT	CASSFRGTGELFF
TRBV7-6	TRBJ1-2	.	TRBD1	TGTGCCAGCAGCCAAAAGGGACAGGGGTTCCAGAACTATGGCTACACCTTC	CASSQKGQGFQNYGYTF
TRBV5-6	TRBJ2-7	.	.	TGTGCCAGCAGCCTAGACCAGTACTACGAGCAGTACTTC	CASSLDQYYEQYF
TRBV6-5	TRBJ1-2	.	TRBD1	TGTGCCAGCAGTTACTCGATACAGGGGGCCCGGGGCTACACCTTC	CASSYSIQGARGYTF
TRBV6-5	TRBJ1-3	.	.	TGTGCCAGCAGGTACCGTAGCGATGGCTCTGGAAACACCATATATTTT	CASRYRSDGSGNTIYF